These 13 T cell receptor beta chains share one sample of origin, sequenced in a study of blood T cells in healthy people across ages. Then a second PCR, running roughly 6 to 11 cycles, was carried out with a sample-barcoded 5' primer and a J-beta primer mix. TCRdb ran MiXCR on the 5' RACE reads and lists one entry per CDR3 protein. Of 700,000 or so distinct CDR3 sequences listed, approximately 22% were seen once; the top ten hold around a fifth. The sample consisted of blood. The receptors here all came from a man between 65 and 85 years old in good health.

This clonotype was counted between two and nine times. The DNA for the CDR3 is TGTGCCAGCAGTTCTAGTGGGGGGGCCTCCTACAATGAGCAGTTCTTC. Its protein product is CASSSSGGASYNEQFF. This sequence joins TRBV6-6 and TRBJ2-1; D is perhaps TRBD2 (7 bases). V was clipped by 4 bases and J by 0 bases, with 13 bases between them. The CDR3 sequence is 16 residues long. Germline CDR1 is MNHNY and CDR2 is SVGAGI (reference sequence).

The chain has TRBV6-5 and TRBJ2-5; TRBD1 might be the D (6 bases). Trimming took 0 bases from V and 4 from J, leaving 15 bases between them. This CDR3 is built from 16 residues. Germline V CDR1 and CDR2: MNHEY, SVGAGI. The CDR3 DNA reads as TGTGCCAGCAGTTACTCGGGCGTGTCCAGGGGAGAGACCCAGTACTTC. Amino acid sequence: CASSYSGVSRGETQYF.

The V and J genes are TRBV5-1 and TRBJ1-3; D might be TRBD1 (5 bases). The CDR3 is made up of 16 amino acids. The V gene's germline CDR1 is SGHRS and CDR2 YFSETQ. The V and J ends lost 7 bases and 0 bases respectively, with 17 bases between them. The CDR3 DNA sequence: TGCGCCAGCGGCATAACAGGACGGGACTCTGGAAACACCATATATTTT. It specifies CASGITGRDSGNTIYF.

V usage is TRBV29-1 and J usage is TRBJ1-2, with 9 bases lining up with TRBD1. V gave up 4 bases and J gave up 5 bases; unmatched junction bases: 5. CDR3 size: 13 residues. Germline CDR1 is SQVTM and CDR2 is ANQGSEA. This CDR3 reads CSVGQGDWYGYTF. The CDR3 DNA reads as TGCAGCGTTGGACAGGGGGATTGGTATGGCTACACCTTC.

The chain joins TRBV25-1 to TRBJ1-6; D uncertain. The CDR3 spans 13 residues. Per germline, CDR1 MGHDK and CDR2 SYGVNS. Trimming took 0 bases from V and 9 from J, leaving 6 bases between them. The CDR3 reads CASSEYEVSPLHF. The CDR3 DNA reads TGTGCCAGCAGTGAATATGAGGTTTCACCCCTCCACTTT.

This clonotype was counted only a few times. The chain has TRBV24-1 and TRBJ2-7, with 9 bases that match TRBD1. Per germline, CDR1 KGHDR and CDR2 SFDVKD. V was clipped by 3 bases and J by 1 base; unmatched bases: 6. The length of the CDR3 is 16 residues. The CDR3 nucleotides are TGTGCCACCAGTGATCCTGGACAGGGGACATCCTACGAGCAGTACTTC. It yields the protein CATSDPGQGTSYEQYF.

This chain uses TRBV28 with TRBJ2-2; the D is unclear. The CDR3 loop spans 14 amino acids. The germline gives CDR1 MDHEN, CDR2 SYDVKM. V was clipped by 5 bases and J by 4 bases, with 11 bases between them. The CDR3 region has the DNA TGTGCCAGCAGTGCCGGGCCACTCACCGGGGAGCTGTTTTTT. It translates to CASSAGPLTGELFF.

This clonotype has more than one count but fewer than ten. The chain employs TRBV20-1 and TRBJ2-5; D gene uncertain. The J call may be incorrect, as the DNA end agrees better with TRBJ2-7. The CDR3 spans 13 residues. CDR1 and CDR2 (germline): DFQATT, SNEGSKA (reference sequence). CDR3 loop: CSARDDSPYEQYF. In DNA, the CDR3 is TGCAGTGCTAGAGATGACTCTCCCTACGAGCAGTACTTC.

The rearrangement joins TRBV6-1 to TRBJ2-5; the match to TRBD2 covers 13 bases. This CDR3 is built from 16 residues. Trimming at V came to 6 bases and at J to 1 base, leaving 5 bases not matched to a gene. The germline gives CDR1 MNHNS, CDR2 SASEGT. CDR3 sequence reads: CASRVGLAGAQETQYF. Here the CDR3 DNA reads TGTGCCAGCAGGGTCGGACTAGCGGGGGCCCAAGAGACCCAGTACTTC.

This clonotype showed up just a few times. The V gene is TRBV7-2, the J gene TRBJ1-4; 7 nucleotides agree with TRBD1. CDR1 is SGHTA, CDR2 FQGNSA, per germline. The CDR3 sequence is 15 residues long. J gave up 4 bases and V 1 base, and 3 bases lay outside the gene matches. In nucleotides, the CDR3 is TGTGCCAGCAGCTTAGAGGGGGCCGGTAATGAAAAACTGTTTTTT. It codes for CASSLEGAGNEKLFF.

This clonotype came up many times. The CDR3 loop reads CASSQDPARSYEQYF. The CDR3 DNA is TGTGCCAGCAGCCAAGACCCCGCCAGGTCCTACGAGCAGTACTTC. V is TRBV3-1 and J is TRBJ2-7; no firm D call. CDR3 size: 15 residues. Per the germline V gene, CDR1 is LGHDT and CDR2 is YNNKEL (reference sequence). V was clipped by 0 bases and J by 1 base, with 10 bases between them.

The chain carries TRBV25-1 and TRBJ1-1; D gene unclear. Germline loops: CDR1 MGHDK, CDR2 SYGVNS. This CDR3 region has 13 residues. The ends were cut back, 6 bases at V and 4 bases at J, with 12 bases in the middle. As DNA, the CDR3 is TGTGCCAGCAGACCCACGCGGGTCACTGAAGCTTTCTTT. It encodes CASRPTRVTEAFF.

This clonotype occurred once. This sequence joins TRBV5-1 and TRBJ2-5; TRBD1 agrees at 8 bases. The better agreement between TRBJ2-1 and the DNA end casts doubt on the J call. CDR3 length equals 16 residues. Germline CDR1 SGHRS, CDR2 YFSETQ. The CDR3 spells CASSLAGQALGYEQFF. The DNA for the CDR3 is TGCGCCAGCAGCTTGGCGGGACAGGCCCTAGGGTATGAGCAGTTCTTC.